The rows below give T cell receptor beta chains drawn from one sample of a study of cytomegalovirus exposure and HLA in healthy donors. Using immunoSEQ multiplex PCR, the repertoire was profiled, and TCRdb retains in-frame clones only, with some absent. The sample lists around 250,000 clones; about 80% were seen once. Sequenced: PBMCs. These receptors all stem from an older woman in good health and CMV-seropositive. The CDR3 runs from the conserved cysteine through the conserved F or W. Each record gives: J gene, V gene, clone size, D gene, CDR3 protein, CDR3 DNA. The D gene is left open where the match is weak. Expanded clones are given a class, and other clones once, few, many or no size at all.

>TRBJ2-2|TRBV2|-|-
CASSSGTSNTGELFF
TGTGCCAGCAGTTCCGGGACTTCGAACACCGGGGAGCTGTTTTTT
>TRBJ1-3|TRBV25-1|-|TRBD1
CASKDRDPSGNTIYF
TGTGCCAGCAAGGACAGGGACCCCTCTGGAAACACCATATATTTT
>TRBJ2-2|TRBV4-1|-|-
CASSQDRETPGFANTGELFF
TGCGCCAGCAGCCAAGATCGGGAGACTCCCGGGTTCGCGAACACCGGGGAGCTGTTTTTT
>TRBJ2-7|TRBV6-6|-|-
CASASGVAYEQYF
TGTGCCAGCGCTAGTGGAGTAGCCTACGAGCAGTACTTC
>TRBJ2-1|TRBV2|-|TRBD2
CASRSAGIYNEQFF
TGTGCCAGCAGGTCAGCGGGAATTTACAATGAGCAGTTCTTC
>TRBJ2-7|TRBV15|once|-
CATSREWQGPYEQYF
TGTGCCACCAGCAGAGAATGGCAGGGCCCCTACGAGCAGTACTTC
>TRBJ1-1|TRBV5-1|-|TRBD1
CASSLRTGSAYTEAFF
TGCGCCAGCAGCCTGAGGACAGGGTCCGCCTACACTGAAGCTTTCTTT
>TRBJ2-7|TRBV5-1|-|TRBD2
CASSGGGRAFEQYF
TGCGCCAGCAGCGGGGGCGGGAGGGCCTTCGAGCAGTACTTC
>TRBJ2-3|TRBV5-4|-|-
CASSLASGSLSTDTQYF
TGTGCCAGCAGCTTGGCGAGCGGATCACTAAGCACAGATACGCAGTATTTT
>TRBJ1-5|TRBV6-1|-|-
CASSKWGQGNQPQHF
TGTGCCAGCAGTAAATGGGGGCAGGGGAATCAGCCCCAGCATTTT
>TRBJ1-3|TRBV5-1|-|-
CASRQDLRRGNTIYF
TGCGCCAGCAGGCAAGACTTACGGCGAGGGAACACCATATATTTT
>TRBJ2-3|TRBV25-1|-|-
CASLMRGSSTDTQYF
TGTGCCAGCTTAATGCGCGGATCGAGCACAGATACGCAGTATTTT
>TRBJ1-1|TRBV11-2|-|-
CASSLGQSSEMF
TGTGCCAGCAGCTTAGGACAGTCCTCAGAGATGTTT
>TRBJ2-5|TRBV12-5|-|TRBD2
CASGLVLTSGGETQYF
TGTGCTAGTGGTTTGGTCCTTACGTCGGGGGGGGAGACCCAGTACTTC
>TRBJ1-1|TRBV5-1|-|-
CASSFQGLTEAFF
TGCGCCAGCAGCTTCCAGGGGCTGACTGAAGCTTTCTTT
>TRBJ2-3|TRBV23-1|-|TRBD2
CASSTGGRGRDTQYF
TGCGCCAGCAGCACGGGGGGTCGCGGGAGGGATACGCAGTATTTT
>TRBJ2-5|TRBV7-9|-|TRBD1
CASQGGWRETQYF
TGTGCCTCCCAAGGGGGCTGGCGAGAGACCCAGTACTTC
>TRBJ1-2|TRBV5-4|once|-
CASSLSRGSYGYTF
TGTGCCAGCAGCTTAAGCAGGGGCAGCTATGGCTACACCTTC
>TRBJ1-2|TRBV5-1|-|-
CASSLAPGDYGYTF
TGCGCCAGCAGCTTGGCCCCGGGAGACTATGGCTACACCTTC
>TRBJ2-1|TRBV28|-|-
CASSVAHPNEQFF
TGTGCCAGCAGCGTTGCGCACCCTAATGAGCAGTTCTTC
>TRBJ1-6|TRBV5-6|once|-
CASRHGTRNSPLHF
TGTGCCAGCAGACACGGGACAAGGAATTCACCCCTCCACTTT
>TRBJ2-5|TRBV10-2|-|TRBD1
CASWDRETQYF
TGCGCCAGCTGGGACAGGGAGACCCAGTACTTC
>TRBJ2-1|TRBV5-1|-|-
CASSSEKIGELYNEQFF
TGCGCCAGCAGCTCCGAAAAAATAGGGGAACTCTACAATGAGCAGTTCTTC